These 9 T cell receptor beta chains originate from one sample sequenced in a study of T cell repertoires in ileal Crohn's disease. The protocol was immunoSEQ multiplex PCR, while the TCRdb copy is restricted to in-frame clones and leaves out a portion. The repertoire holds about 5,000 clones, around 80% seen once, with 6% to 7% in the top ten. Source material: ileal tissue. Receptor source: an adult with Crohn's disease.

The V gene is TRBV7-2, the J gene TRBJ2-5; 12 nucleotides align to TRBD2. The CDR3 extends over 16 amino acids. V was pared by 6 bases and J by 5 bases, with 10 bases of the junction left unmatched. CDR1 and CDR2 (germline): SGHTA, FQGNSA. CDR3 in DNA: TGTGCCAGCAGAACCGACCCCGGGACTAGCGGGGAGACCCAGTACTTC. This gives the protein CASRTDPGTSGETQYF.

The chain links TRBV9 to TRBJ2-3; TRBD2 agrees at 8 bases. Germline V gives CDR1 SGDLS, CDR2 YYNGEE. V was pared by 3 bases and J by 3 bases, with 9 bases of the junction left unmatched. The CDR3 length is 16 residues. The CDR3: CASSATGRVTTDTQYF. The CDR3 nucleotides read TGTGCCAGCAGCGCGACCGGGAGGGTAACTACAGATACGCAGTATTTT.

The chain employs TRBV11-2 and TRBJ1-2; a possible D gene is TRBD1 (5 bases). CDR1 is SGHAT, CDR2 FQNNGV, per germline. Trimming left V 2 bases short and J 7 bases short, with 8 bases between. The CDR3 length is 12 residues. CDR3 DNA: TGTGCCAGCAGCTTAAGGGGCCCTGGCTACACCTTC. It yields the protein CASSLRGPGYTF. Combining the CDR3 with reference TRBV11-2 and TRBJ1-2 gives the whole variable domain EAGVAQSPRYKIIEKRQSVAFWCNPISGHATLYWYQQILGQGPKLLIQFQNNGVVDDSQLPKDRFSAERLKGVDSTLKIQPAKLEDSAVYLCASSLRGPGYTFGSGTRLTVV.

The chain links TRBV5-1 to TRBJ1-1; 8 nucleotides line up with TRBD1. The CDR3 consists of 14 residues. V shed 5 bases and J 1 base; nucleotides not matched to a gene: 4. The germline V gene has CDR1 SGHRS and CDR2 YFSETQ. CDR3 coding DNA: TGCGCCAGCAGACCTGGACAGGGGAACACTGAAGCTTTCTTT. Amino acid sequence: CASRPGQGNTEAFF.

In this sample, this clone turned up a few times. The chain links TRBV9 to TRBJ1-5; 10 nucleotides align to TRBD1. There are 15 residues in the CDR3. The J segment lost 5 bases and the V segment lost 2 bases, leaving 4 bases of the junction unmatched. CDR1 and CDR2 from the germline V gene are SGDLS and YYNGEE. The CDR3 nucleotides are TGTGCCAGCAGCGTTTCGGGGACAGGGGATCAGCCCCAGCATTTT. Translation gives CASSVSGTGDQPQHF.

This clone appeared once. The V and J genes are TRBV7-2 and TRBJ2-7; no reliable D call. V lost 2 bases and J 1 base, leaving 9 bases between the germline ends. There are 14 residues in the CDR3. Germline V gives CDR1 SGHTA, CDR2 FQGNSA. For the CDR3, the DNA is TGTGCCAGCAGCTTAACAGTGTCATCCTACGAGCAGTACTTC. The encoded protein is CASSLTVSSYEQYF.

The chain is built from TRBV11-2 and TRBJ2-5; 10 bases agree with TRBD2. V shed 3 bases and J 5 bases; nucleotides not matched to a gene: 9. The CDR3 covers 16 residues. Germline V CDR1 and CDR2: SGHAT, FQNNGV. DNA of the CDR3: TGTGCCAGCAGCTTCTCAGCGGGGGGGCCGGCGGAGACCCAGTACTTC. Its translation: CASSFSAGGPAETQYF.

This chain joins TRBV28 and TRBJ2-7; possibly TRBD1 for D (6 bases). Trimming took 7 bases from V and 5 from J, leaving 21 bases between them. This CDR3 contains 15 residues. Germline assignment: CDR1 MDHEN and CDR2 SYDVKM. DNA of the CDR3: TGTGCCAGCACCCCCTCTCAGGGGAAGTACCACGAGCAGTACTTC. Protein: CASTPSQGKYHEQYF.

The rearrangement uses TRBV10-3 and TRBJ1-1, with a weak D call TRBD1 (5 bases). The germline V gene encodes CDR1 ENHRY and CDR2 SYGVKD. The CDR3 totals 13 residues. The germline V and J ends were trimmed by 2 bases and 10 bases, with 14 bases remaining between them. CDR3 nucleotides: TGTGCCATCAGTGAGGGGAGGGGTTTAGGAGCTTTCTTT. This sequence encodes CAISEGRGLGAFF.